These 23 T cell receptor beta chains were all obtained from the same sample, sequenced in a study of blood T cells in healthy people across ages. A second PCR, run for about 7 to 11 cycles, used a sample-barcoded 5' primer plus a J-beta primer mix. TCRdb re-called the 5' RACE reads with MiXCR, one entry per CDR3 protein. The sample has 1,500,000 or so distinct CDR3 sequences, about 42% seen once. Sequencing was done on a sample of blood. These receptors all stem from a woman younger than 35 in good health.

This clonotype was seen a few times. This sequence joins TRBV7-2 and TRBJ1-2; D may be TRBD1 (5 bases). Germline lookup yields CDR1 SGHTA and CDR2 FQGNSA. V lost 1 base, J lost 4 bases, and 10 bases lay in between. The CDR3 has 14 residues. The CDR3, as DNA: TGTGCCAGCAGCTTAGACAGGAGTCGCTATGGCTACACCTTC. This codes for CASSLDRSRYGYTF.

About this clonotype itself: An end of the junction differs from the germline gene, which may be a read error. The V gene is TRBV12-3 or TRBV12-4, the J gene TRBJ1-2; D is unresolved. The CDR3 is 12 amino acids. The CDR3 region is CAGSPLEYGYTF. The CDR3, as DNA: TGTGCCGGCAGCCCACTAGAGTATGGCTACACCTTC.

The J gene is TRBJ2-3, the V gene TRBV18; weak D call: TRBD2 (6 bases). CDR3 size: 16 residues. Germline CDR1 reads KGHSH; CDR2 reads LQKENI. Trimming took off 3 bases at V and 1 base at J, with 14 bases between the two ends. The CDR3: CASSPQRASGTDTQYF. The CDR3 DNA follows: TGTGCCAGCTCACCTCAGCGGGCCTCGGGCACAGATACGCAGTATTTT.

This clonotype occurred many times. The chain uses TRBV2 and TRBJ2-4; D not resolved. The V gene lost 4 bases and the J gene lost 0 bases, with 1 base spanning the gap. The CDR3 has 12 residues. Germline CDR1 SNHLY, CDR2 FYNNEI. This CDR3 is CASSVAKNIQYF. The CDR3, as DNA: TGTGCCAGCAGTGTAGCCAAAAACATTCAGTACTTC.

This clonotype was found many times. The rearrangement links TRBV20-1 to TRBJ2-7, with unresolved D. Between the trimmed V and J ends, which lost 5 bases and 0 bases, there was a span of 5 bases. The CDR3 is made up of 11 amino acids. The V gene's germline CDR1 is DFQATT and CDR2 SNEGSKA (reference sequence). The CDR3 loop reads CSASRSYEQYF. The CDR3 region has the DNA TGCAGTGCTTCACGCTCCTACGAGCAGTACTTC.

CDR3 coding DNA: TGTGCCAGCAGCTCCACCCTAGCTGGGTACGAGCAGTTCTTC. Protein: CASSSTLAGYEQFF. The chain uses TRBV7-2 and TRBJ2-1; TRBD2 is a possible D gene (5 bases). V was pared by 4 bases and J by 10 bases, with 17 bases between. The CDR3 contains 14 residues. The germline gives CDR1 SGHTA, CDR2 FQGNSA. The variable domain in full, with the rest retrieved from reference TRBV7-2 and TRBJ2-1, is GAGVSQSPSNKVTEKGKDVELRCDPISGHTALYWYRQSLGQGLEFLIYFQGNSAPDKSGLPSDRFSAERTGGSVSTLTIQRTQQEDSAVYLCASSSTLAGYEQFFGPGTRLTVL.

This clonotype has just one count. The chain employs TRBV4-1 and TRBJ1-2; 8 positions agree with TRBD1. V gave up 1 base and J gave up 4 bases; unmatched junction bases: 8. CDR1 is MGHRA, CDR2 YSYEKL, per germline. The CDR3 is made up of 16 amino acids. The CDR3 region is CASSQVGDRTFYGYTF. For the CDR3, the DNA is TGCGCCAGCAGCCAAGTGGGGGACAGGACCTTCTATGGCTACACCTTC.

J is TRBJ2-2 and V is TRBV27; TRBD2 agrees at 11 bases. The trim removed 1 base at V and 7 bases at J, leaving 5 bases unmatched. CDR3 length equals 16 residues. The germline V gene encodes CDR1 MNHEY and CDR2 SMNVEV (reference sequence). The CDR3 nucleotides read TGTGCCAGCAGTTTATTAATAGCGGGAGGGGTCGGGGAGCTGTTTTTT. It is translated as CASSLLIAGGVGELFF.

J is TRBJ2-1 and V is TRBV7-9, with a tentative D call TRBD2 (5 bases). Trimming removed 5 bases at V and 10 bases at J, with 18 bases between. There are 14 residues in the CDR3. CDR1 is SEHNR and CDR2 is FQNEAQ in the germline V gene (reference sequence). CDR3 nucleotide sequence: TGTGCCAGCAGCCACTTTCTCAGACCGGGGGAGCAGTTCTTC. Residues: CASSHFLRPGEQFF.

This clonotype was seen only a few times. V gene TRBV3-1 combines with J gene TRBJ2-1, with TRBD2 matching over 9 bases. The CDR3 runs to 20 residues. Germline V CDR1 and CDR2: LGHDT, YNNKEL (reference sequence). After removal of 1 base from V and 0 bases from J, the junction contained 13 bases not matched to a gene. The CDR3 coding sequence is TGTGCCAGCAGCCAAGGCCTGACTAGCGGCGGGGGGGGCTCCTACAATGAGCAGTTCTTC. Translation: CASSQGLTSGGGGSYNEQFF.

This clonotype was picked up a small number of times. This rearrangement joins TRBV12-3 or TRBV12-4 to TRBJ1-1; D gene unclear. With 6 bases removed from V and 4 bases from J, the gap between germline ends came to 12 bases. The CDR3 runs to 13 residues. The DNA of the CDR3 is TGTGCCAGCAGCCTCAAACAATTCACTGAAGCTTTCTTT. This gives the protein CASSLKQFTEAFF.

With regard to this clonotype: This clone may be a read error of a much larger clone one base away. CDR3 nucleotides: TGTGCCAGCAGCTTCCCTCTCTCGCATTCTGGGGCCAGCGTCCTGACTTTC. Translation gives CASSFPLSHSGASVLTF. This sequence joins TRBV7-2 and TRBJ2-6; possibly TRBD1 for D (5 bases). CDR1 is SGHTA and CDR2 is FQGNSA in the germline V gene. The CDR3 runs 17 residues.

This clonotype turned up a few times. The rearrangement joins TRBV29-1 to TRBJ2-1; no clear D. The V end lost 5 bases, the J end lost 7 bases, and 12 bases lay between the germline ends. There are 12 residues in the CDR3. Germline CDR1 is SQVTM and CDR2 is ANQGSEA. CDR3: CSVPSPSNEQFF. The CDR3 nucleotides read TGCAGCGTTCCCTCGCCCTCTAATGAGCAGTTCTTC.

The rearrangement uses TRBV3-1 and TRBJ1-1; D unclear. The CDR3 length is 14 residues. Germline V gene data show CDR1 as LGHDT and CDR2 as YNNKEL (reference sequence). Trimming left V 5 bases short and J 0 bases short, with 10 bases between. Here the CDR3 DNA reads TGTGCCAGCAGCTTTGACATGTTGAACACTGAAGCTTTCTTT. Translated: CASSFDMLNTEAFF. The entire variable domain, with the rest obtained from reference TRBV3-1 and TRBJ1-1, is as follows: DTAVSQTPKYLVTQMGNDKSIKCEQNLGHDTMYWYKQDSKKFLKIMFSYNNKELIINETVPNRFSPKSPDKAHLNLHINSLELGDSAVYFCASSFDMLNTEAFFGQGTRLTVV.

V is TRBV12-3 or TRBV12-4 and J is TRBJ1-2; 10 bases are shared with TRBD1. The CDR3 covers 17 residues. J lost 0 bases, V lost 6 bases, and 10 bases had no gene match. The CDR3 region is CASSTGTGVVSNYGYTF. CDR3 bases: TGTGCCAGCAGCACCGGGACAGGGGTTGTATCTAACTATGGCTACACCTTC.

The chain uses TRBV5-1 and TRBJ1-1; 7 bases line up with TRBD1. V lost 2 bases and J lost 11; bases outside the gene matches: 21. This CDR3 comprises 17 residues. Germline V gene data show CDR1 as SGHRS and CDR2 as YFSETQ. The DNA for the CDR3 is TGCGCCAGCAGCTTAGTCCCCGGATCCCGGGACAGTGGAAGCGCTTTCTTT. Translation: CASSLVPGSRDSGSAFF.

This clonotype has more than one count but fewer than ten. CDR3 in DNA: TGTGCCAGCAGTTACTCGGCGACAGGGTCGTACAATGAGCAGTTCTTC. Its protein product is CASSYSATGSYNEQFF. The J gene is TRBJ2-1, the V gene TRBV6-5; the match to TRBD1 covers 7 bases. The CDR3 has 16 amino acids. Germline CDR1 reads MNHEY; CDR2 reads SVGAGI. J was trimmed by 4 bases and V by 0 bases; bases with no gene match: 6.

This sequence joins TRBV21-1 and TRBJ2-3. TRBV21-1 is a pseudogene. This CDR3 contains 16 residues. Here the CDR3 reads CASSKGVCQTPYTQYF. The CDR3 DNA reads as TGTGCCAGCAGCAAAGGGGTCTGCCAAACACCCTACACGCAGTATTTT.

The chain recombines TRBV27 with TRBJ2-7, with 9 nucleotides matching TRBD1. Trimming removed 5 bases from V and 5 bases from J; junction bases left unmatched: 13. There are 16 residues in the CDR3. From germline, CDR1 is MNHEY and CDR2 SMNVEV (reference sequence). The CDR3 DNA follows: TGTGCCAGCAGTCCAACAGAGGGACAGGGTTGGGACGAGCAGTACTTC. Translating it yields CASSPTEGQGWDEQYF.

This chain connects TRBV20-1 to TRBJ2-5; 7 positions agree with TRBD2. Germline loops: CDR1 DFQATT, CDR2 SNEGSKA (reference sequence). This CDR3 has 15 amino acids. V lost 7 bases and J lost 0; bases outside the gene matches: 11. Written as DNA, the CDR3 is TGCAGTGGCGGTCTTGGGCGGGGGTACCAAGAGACCCAGTACTTC. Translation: CSGGLGRGYQETQYF.

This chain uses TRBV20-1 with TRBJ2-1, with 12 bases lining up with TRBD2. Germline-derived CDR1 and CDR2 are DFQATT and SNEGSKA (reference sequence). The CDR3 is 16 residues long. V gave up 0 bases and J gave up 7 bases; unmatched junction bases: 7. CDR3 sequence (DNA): TGCAGTGCTAGAGATACGGCTAGCGGGAGGGTGAATGAGCAGTTCTTC. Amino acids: CSARDTASGRVNEQFF.

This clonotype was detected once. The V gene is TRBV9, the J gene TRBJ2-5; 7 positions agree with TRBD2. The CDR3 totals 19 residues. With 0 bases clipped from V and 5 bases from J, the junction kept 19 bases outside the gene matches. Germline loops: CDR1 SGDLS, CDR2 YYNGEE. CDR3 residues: CASSVGYGRHGKWLETQYF. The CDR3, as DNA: TGTGCCAGCAGCGTAGGATACGGGAGGCACGGCAAATGGTTGGAGACCCAGTACTTC.

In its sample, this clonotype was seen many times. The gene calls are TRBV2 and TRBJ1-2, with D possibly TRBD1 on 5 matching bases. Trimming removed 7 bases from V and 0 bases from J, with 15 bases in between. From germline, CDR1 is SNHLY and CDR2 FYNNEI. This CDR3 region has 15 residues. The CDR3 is CASTLFRQPNYGYTF. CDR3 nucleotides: TGTGCCAGCACCCTCTTTCGACAGCCTAACTATGGCTACACCTTC.